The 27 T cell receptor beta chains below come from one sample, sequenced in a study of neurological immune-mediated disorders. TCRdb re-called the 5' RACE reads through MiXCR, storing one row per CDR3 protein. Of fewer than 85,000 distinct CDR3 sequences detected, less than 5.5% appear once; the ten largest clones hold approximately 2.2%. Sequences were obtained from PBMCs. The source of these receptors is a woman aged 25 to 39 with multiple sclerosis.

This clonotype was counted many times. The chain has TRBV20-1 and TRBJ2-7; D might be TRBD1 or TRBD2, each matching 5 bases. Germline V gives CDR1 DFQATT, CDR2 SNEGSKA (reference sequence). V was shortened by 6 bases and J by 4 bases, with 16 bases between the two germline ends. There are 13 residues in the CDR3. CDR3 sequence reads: CSAKGPRTYEQYF. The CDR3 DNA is TGCAGTGCCAAGGGACCAAGAACATACGAGCAGTACTTC.

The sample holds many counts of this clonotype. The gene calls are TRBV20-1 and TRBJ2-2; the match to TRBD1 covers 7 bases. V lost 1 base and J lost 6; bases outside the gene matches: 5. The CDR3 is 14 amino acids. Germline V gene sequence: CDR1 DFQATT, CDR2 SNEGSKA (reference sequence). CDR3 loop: CSARVTGKAGELFF. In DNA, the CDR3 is TGCAGTGCTAGAGTGACAGGGAAAGCCGGGGAGCTGTTTTTT.

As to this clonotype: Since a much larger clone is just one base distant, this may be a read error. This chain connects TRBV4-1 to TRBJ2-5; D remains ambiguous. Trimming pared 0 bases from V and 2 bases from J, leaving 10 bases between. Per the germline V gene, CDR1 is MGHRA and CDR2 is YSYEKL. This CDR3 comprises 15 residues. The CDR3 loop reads CASSQEEKGQETQYF. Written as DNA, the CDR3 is TGCGCCAGCAGCCAAGAGGAAAAGGGACAAGAGACCCAGTACTTC.

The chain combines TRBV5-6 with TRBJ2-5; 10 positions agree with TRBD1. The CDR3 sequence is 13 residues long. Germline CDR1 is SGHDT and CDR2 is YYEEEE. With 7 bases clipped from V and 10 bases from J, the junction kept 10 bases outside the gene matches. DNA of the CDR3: TGTGCCAGCTCCAGGACAGGGGGTCTCGTCCAGTACTTC. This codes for CASSRTGGLVQYF.

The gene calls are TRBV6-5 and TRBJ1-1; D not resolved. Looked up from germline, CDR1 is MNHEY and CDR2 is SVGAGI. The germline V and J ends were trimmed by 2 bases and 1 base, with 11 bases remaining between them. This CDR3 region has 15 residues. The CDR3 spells CASSYGFTPNTEAFF. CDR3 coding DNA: TGTGCCAGCAGTTACGGGTTTACGCCGAACACTGAAGCTTTCTTT.

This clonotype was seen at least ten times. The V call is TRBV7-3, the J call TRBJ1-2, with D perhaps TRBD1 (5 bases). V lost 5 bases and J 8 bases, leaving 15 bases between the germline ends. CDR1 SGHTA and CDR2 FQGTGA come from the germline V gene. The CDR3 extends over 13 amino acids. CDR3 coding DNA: TGTGCCAGCAGCCCGACCCCGAGGGACGGCTACACCTTC. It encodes CASSPTPRDGYTF. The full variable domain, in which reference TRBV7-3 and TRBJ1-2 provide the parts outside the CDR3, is GAGVSQTPSNKVTEKGKYVELRCDPISGHTALYWYRQSLGQGPEFLIYFQGTGAADDSGLPNDRFFAVRPEGSVSTLKIQRTERGDSAVYLCASSPTPRDGYTFGSGTRLTVV.

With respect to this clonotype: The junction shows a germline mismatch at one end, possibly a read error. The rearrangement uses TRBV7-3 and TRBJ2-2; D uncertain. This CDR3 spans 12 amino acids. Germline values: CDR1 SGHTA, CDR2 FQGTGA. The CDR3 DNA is TGTGACAGCAGCTTGAGTCCCGGGGAGCTGTTTTTT. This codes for CDSSLSPGELFF.

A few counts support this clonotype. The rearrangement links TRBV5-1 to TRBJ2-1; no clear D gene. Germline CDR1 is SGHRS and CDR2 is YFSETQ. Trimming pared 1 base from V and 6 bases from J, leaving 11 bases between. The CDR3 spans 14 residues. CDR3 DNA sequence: TGCGCCAGCAGCTTGTCATTCTCGGGCAATGAGCAGTTCTTC. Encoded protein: CASSLSFSGNEQFF.

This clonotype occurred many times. The CDR3 reads CASSAKETQYF. CDR3 in DNA: TGCGCCAGCAGCGCAAAAGAGACCCAGTACTTC. The V gene is TRBV5-1, the J gene TRBJ2-5; D remains ambiguous. Trimming left V 4 bases short and J 3 bases short, with 4 bases between. Germline values: CDR1 SGHRS, CDR2 YFSETQ. The CDR3 extends over 11 amino acids. Variable domain in full (rest from reference TRBV5-1 and TRBJ2-5): KAGVTQTPRYLIKTRGQQVTLSCSPISGHRSVSWYQQTPGQGLQFLFEYFSETQRNKGNFPGRFSGRQFSNSRSEMNVSTLELGDSALYLCASSAKETQYFGPGTRLLVL.

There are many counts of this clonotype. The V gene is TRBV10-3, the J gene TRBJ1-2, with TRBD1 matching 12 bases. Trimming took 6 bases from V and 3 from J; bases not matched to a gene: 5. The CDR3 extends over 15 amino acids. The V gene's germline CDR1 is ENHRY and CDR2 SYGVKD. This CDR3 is CAIRTGTGGHYGYTF. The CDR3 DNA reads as TGTGCCATCAGAACCGGGACAGGGGGCCACTATGGCTACACCTTC.

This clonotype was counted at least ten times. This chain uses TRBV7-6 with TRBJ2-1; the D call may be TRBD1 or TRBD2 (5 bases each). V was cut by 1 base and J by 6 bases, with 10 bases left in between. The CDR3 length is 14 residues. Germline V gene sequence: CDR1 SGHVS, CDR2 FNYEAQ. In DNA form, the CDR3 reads TGTGCCAGCAGCTTAGAGTCAGGGACCAATGAGCAGTTCTTC. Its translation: CASSLESGTNEQFF. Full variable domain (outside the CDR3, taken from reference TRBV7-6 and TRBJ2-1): GAGVSQSPRYKVTKRGQDVALRCDPISGHVSLYWYRQALGQGPEFLTYFNYEAQQDKSGLPNDRFSAERPEGSISTLTIQRTEQRDSAMYRCASSLESGTNEQFFGPGTRLTVL.

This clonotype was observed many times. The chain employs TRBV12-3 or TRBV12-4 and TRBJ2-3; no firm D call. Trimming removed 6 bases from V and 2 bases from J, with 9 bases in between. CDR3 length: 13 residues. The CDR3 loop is CASSDRNTDTQYF. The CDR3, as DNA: TGTGCCAGCAGCGACCGAAACACAGATACGCAGTATTTT.

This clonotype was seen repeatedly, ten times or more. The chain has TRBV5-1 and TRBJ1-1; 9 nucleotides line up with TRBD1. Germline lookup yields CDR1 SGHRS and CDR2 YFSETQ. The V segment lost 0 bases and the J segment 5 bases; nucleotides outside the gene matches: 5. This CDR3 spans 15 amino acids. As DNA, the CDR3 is TGCGCCAGCAGCTTGGGGGACAGGGAGTTGACTGAAGCTTTCTTT. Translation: CASSLGDRELTEAFF.

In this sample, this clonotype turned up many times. The CDR3 protein is CASSQRLAGGPTEQFF. The CDR3 DNA is TGCGCCAGCAGCCAAAGACTAGCGGGAGGGCCAACTGAGCAGTTCTTC. The V call is TRBV4-1, the J call TRBJ2-1, with 14 bases lining up with TRBD2. The germline V gene has CDR1 MGHRA and CDR2 YSYEKL. The CDR3 runs 16 residues. V trimming: 2 bases; J trimming: 9 bases; junction bases outside the gene matches: 6.

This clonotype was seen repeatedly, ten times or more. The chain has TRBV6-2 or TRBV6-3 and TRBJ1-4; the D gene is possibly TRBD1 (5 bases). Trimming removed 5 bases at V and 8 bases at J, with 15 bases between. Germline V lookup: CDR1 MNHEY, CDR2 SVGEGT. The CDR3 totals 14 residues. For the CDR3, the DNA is TGTGCCAGCAGTACCCCCGGGGGGGTGGAAAAACTGTTTTTT. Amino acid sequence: CASSTPGGVEKLFF.

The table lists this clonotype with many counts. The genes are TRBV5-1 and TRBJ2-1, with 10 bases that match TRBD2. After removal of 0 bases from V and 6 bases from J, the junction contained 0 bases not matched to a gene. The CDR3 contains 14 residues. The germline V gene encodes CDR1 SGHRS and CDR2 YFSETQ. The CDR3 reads CASSLVAGGNEQFF. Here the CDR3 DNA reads TGCGCCAGCAGCTTGGTAGCGGGGGGCAATGAGCAGTTCTTC.

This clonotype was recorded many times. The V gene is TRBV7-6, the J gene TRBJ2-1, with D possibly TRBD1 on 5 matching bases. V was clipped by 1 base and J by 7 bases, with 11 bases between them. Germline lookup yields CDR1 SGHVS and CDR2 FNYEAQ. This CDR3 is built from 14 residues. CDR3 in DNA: TGTGCCAGCAGCTTAGAGGGGTCGGTGAATGAGCAGTTCTTC. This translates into CASSLEGSVNEQFF.

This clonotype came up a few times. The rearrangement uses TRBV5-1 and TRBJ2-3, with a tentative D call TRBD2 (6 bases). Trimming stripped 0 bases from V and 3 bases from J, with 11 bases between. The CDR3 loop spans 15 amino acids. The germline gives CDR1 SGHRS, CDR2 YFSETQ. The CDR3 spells CASSLGARETDTQYF. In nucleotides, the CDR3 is TGCGCCAGCAGCTTGGGGGCCCGGGAGACAGATACGCAGTATTTT.

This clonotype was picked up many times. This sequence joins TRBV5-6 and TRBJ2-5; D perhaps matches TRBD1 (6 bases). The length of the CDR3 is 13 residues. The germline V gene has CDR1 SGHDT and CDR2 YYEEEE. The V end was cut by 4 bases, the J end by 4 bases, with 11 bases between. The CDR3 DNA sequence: TGTGCCAGCAGCAGGGGGTCCCTAGAGACCCAGTACTTC. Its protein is CASSRGSLETQYF.

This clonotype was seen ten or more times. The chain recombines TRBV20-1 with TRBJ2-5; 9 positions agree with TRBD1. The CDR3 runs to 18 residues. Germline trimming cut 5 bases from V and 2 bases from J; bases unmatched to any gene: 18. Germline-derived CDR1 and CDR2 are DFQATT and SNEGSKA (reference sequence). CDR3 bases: TGCAGTGCTGGCGTCCGGGACAGGGTATCGGCGTGGCAAGAGACCCAGTACTTC. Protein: CSAGVRDRVSAWQETQYF.

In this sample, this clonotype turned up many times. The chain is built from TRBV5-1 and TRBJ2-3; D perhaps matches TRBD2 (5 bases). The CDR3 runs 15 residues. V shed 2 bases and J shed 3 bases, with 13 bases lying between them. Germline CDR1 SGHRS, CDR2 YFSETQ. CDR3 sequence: CASSLGWTPTDTQYF. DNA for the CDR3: TGCGCCAGCAGCTTAGGTTGGACTCCTACAGATACGCAGTATTTT.

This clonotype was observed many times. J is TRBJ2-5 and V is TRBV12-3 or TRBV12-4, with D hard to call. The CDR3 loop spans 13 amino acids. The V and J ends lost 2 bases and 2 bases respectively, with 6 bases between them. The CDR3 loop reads CASSLQQQETQYF. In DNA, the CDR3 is TGTGCCAGCAGTTTACAACAGCAAGAGACCCAGTACTTC.

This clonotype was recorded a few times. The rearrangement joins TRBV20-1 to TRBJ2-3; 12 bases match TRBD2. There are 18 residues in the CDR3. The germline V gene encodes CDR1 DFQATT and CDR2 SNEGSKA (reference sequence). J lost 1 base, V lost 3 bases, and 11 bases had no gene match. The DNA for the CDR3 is TGCAGTGCTAGCCTCCTACGACTAGCGGGAGATGGCACAGATACGCAGTATTTT. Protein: CSASLLRLAGDGTDTQYF.

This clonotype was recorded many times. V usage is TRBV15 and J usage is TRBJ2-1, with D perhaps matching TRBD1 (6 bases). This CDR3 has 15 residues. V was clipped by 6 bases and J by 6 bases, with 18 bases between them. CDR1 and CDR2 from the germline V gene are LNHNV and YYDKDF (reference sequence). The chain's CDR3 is CATRTGYGQFNEQFF. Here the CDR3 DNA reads TGTGCCACCAGGACTGGATATGGACAGTTCAATGAGCAGTTCTTC.

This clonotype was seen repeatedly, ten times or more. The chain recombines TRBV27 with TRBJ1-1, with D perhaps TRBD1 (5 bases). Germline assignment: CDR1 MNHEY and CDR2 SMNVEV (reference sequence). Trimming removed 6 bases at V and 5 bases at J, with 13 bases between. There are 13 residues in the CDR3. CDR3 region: CASRRAGGTEAFF. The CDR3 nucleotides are TGTGCCAGCAGAAGGGCGGGGGGAACTGAAGCTTTCTTT.

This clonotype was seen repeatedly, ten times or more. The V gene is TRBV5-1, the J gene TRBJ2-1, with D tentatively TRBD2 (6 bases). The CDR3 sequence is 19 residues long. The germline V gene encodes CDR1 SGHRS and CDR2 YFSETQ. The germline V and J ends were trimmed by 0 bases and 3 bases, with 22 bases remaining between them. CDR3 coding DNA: TGCGCCAGCAGCTTGGCCCCCCTTACCACGAGGGACTTCTACAATGAGCAGTTCTTC. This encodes CASSLAPLTTRDFYNEQFF.

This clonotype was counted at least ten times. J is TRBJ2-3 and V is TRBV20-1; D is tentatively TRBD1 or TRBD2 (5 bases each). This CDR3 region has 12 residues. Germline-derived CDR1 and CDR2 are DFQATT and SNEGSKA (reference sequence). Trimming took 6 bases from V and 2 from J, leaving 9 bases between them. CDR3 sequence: CSARDLTDTQYF. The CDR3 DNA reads TGCAGTGCCCGGGACCTCACAGATACGCAGTATTTT.